These 8 T cell receptor beta chains were sequenced from one sample in a study of cytomegalovirus exposure and HLA in healthy donors. A multiplex PCR was run with 60 Vbeta primers and 13 Jbeta primers. Measured with immunoSEQ multiplex PCR; TCRdb has only the in-frame clones, and not every one. The sample lists roughly 240,000 clones, approximately 81% occurring once. The sample comprised PBMCs. These receptors came from a girl aged 2 to 9 in good health and CMV-seronegative.

This sequence joins TRBV9 and TRBJ2-5; D is perhaps TRBD2 (5 bases). The CDR3 is 16 residues long. Trimming cost V 0 bases and J 1 base, with 13 bases left between them. Germline lookup yields CDR1 SGDLS and CDR2 YYNGEE. The CDR3 DNA reads TGTGCCAGCAGCGTAGGTGAGAGGGCAACCCAAGAGACCCAGTACTTC. Residues: CASSVGERATQETQYF.

The rearrangement joins TRBV11-2 to TRBJ1-3; D is ambiguous. Between the trimmed V and J ends, which lost 0 bases and 3 bases, there was a span of 9 bases. Per germline, CDR1 SGHAT and CDR2 FQNNGV. This CDR3 is 15 amino acids long. DNA for the CDR3: TGTGCCAGCAGCTTAGATCGAGGCGATGGAAACACCATATATTTT. It translates to CASSLDRGDGNTIYF.

The chain links TRBV7-2 to TRBJ2-3; 9 bases match TRBD2. CDR1 and CDR2 (germline): SGHTA, FQGNSA. Trimming took 5 bases from V and 2 from J; bases not matched to a gene: 11. The CDR3 loop spans 17 amino acids. The CDR3 sequence is CASSRGVAGALTDTQYF. The CDR3 DNA reads as TGTGCCAGCAGCCGAGGGGTAGCGGGGGCCCTCACAGATACGCAGTATTTT.

V usage is TRBV4-1 and J usage is TRBJ2-5; 7 nucleotides agree with TRBD1. This CDR3 spans 13 amino acids. Trimming at V came to 4 bases and at J to 5 bases, leaving 4 bases not matched to a gene. Germline V CDR1 and CDR2: MGHRA, YSYEKL. CDR3 residues: CASSPDRAETQYF. In DNA, the CDR3 is TGCGCCAGCAGCCCCGACAGGGCGGAGACCCAGTACTTC.

This chain connects TRBV4-2 to TRBJ1-5; weak D call: TRBD1 (6 bases). Germline V gene sequence: CDR1 LGHNA, CDR2 YNFKEQ. Trimming left V 0 bases short and J 7 bases short, with 13 bases between. This CDR3 is 15 amino acids long. CDR3 loop: CASSQDPWGQQPQHF. The CDR3 region has the DNA TGTGCCAGCAGCCAAGATCCCTGGGGGCAACAGCCCCAGCATTTT.

V and J are TRBV29-1 and TRBJ1-2; TRBD1 aligns across 7 bases. With 6 bases clipped from V and 0 bases from J, the junction kept 10 bases outside the gene matches. This CDR3 comprises 15 residues. Germline values: CDR1 SQVTM, CDR2 ANQGSEA. CDR3 sequence: CSVGGTGVANYGYTF. Written as DNA, the CDR3 is TGCAGCGTGGGGGGTACAGGGGTAGCTAACTATGGCTACACCTTC.

The chain links TRBV15 to TRBJ1-6, with 7 bases lining up with TRBD1. The length of the CDR3 is 13 residues. Trimming removed 4 bases from V and 11 bases from J; junction bases left unmatched: 5. Per the germline V gene, CDR1 is LNHNV and CDR2 is YYDKDF (reference sequence). The CDR3 DNA reads as TGTGCCACCAGCACTCGACAGGGTGCACCCCTCCACTTT. Protein product: CATSTRQGAPLHF.

This rearrangement joins TRBV29-1 to TRBJ2-7; D may be TRBD1 (6 bases). The CDR3 is 12 amino acids. From germline, CDR1 is SQVTM and CDR2 ANQGSEA. V was cut by 5 bases and J by 2 bases, with 10 bases left in between. In DNA, the CDR3 is TGCAGCGTTAGAGACAGGACCTACGAGCAGTACTTC. Amino acids: CSVRDRTYEQYF.